The 2 T cell receptor beta chains below come from one sample, sequenced in a study of blood T cell repertoires in COVID-19. TCRdb's copy holds only in-frame clones and misses some; the assay was immunoSEQ multiplex PCR. The sample lists 450,000 to 600,000 clones; 75% to 90% were seen once. Specimen: PBMCs or T cells enriched from blood (not recorded which). Source of these receptors: a woman under 30 who had recovered from COVID-19.

V is TRBV7-9 and J is TRBJ1-1; D unclear. This CDR3 spans 13 amino acids. Trimming left V 6 bases short and J 5 bases short, with 13 bases between. Germline V gene lookup returns CDR1 SEHNR and CDR2 FQNEAQ (reference sequence). CDR3 bases: TGTGCCAGCAGTTTGGAGGAAGGGACTGAAGCTTTCTTT. The encoded protein is CASSLEEGTEAFF.

The chain has TRBV11-2 and TRBJ1-6; no firm D call. The CDR3 extends over 14 amino acids. Germline CDR1 is SGHAT and CDR2 is FQNNGV. V lost 5 bases to trimming and J lost 7 bases, with 12 bases between them. The chain's CDR3 is CASSRTGGNSPLHF. The CDR3, as DNA: TGTGCCAGCAGCCGGACGGGAGGGAATTCACCCCTCCACTTT.